A selection of T cell receptor beta chains follows, all from one sample in a study of T cell repertoires in cytomegalovirus infection. MiXCR was run by TCRdb on the reads, yielding one entry per CDR3 protein. The sample shows around 280,000 distinct CDR3 sequences, about 9.1% of them seen only once. The sequencing sample was made of PBMCs. The source of these receptors is a human donor in good health (CMV status not recorded). Some clones in this sample may be carry-over from other donors' samples. The CDR3 runs from the conserved cysteine through the conserved F or W. The order of the fields is CDR3 DNA, CDR3 protein, J gene, clone size, V gene, CDR3 length, D gene. A D gene is named only where the DNA matches it firmly. Clone sizes are given selectively: once, few, many, or a class where the clone is expanded.

TGCAGCGTTGATAAGAGGGGCACAGATACGCAGTATTTT | CSVDKRGTDTQYF | TRBJ2-3 | few | TRBV29-1 | 13 | .
TGTGCCAGCAGTTTTAAAGCGCATGGCTACACCTTC | CASSFKAHGYTF | TRBJ1-2 | many | TRBV28 | 12 | .
TGTGCCAGCGCCCCCGGACAGGGTGTTCAGCCCCAGCATTTT | CASAPGQGVQPQHF | TRBJ1-5 | many | TRBV7-2 | 14 | TRBD1
TGTGCCAGCACCCACAGGGGATTCGAGGAGCTGTTTTTT | CASTHRGFEELFF | TRBJ2-2 | many | TRBV7-2 | 13 | TRBD1
TGTGCCAGCAGCGAAACCGGGACAGGGTTTTCCGGGGAGCTGTTTTTT | CASSETGTGFSGELFF | TRBJ2-2 | many | TRBV13 | 16 | TRBD1
TGTGCCAGTAAAAGGGACAGGGTGACCAATGAGCAGTTCTTC | CASKRDRVTNEQFF | TRBJ2-1 | . | TRBV19 | 14 | TRBD1
TGTGCCAGCAGCGCACTAGCGAACTCCTACAATGAGCAGTTCTTC | CASSALANSYNEQFF | TRBJ2-1 | many | TRBV7-9 | 15 | TRBD2
TGTGCCAGCAGGGTGAGGGAGGGAACTGAAGCTTTCTTT | CASRVREGTEAFF | TRBJ1-1 | . | TRBV2 | 13 | .
TGTGCCAGCAGCTTACAGGGGGGGGAGAAAGAGACCCAGTACTTC | CASSLQGGEKETQYF | TRBJ2-5 | many | TRBV7-2 | 15 | .
TGTGCCAGCAGACCGGGGAATGGTACTGAAGCTTTCTTT | CASRPGNGTEAFF | TRBJ1-1 | few | TRBV9 | 13 | .
TGTGCCAGCAGTTACTTAGGGGTGGATACGCAGTATTTT | CASSYLGVDTQYF | TRBJ2-3 | many | TRBV6-6 | 13 | .
TGTGCCAGCAGCCCCGTGGGGGGTGCGAACACCGGGGAGCTGTTTTTT | CASSPVGGANTGELFF | TRBJ2-2 | . | TRBV14 | 16 | .
TGTGCCAGTCTACCAAGGGGGTACAATGAGCAGTTCTTC | CASLPRGYNEQFF | TRBJ2-1 | many | TRBV19 | 13 | .
TGCAGCGTTGAAGATCCATCGGAAAAACTGTTTTTT | CSVEDPSEKLFF | TRBJ1-4 | few | TRBV29-1 | 12 | .
TGTGCCAGCAGCTTAGAGAGGGGGACCCGGACTAGCGGGGATTGTAATGAGCAGTTCTTC | CASSLERGTRTSGDCNEQFF | TRBJ2-1 | . | TRBV11-3 | 20 | TRBD2
TGTGCCAGCTCCCCTCGGGAGAGTAACACCGGGGAGCTGTTTTTT | CASSPRESNTGELFF | TRBJ2-2 | many | TRBV7-8 | 15 | .
TGCGCCAGCAGCCAAGTTACGGTGAACACTGAAGCTTTCTTT | CASSQVTVNTEAFF | TRBJ1-1 | many | TRBV4-1 | 14 | .
TGTGCCAGCAGTTACCTCGGGGGTAACACCGGGGAGCTGTTTTTT | CASSYLGGNTGELFF | TRBJ2-2 | many | TRBV6-2/TRBV6-3 | 15 | .